This T cell receptor beta chain is drawn from a study of T cell changes during pregnancy in multiple sclerosis. Measured with immunoSEQ multiplex PCR; TCRdb has only the in-frame clones, and not every one. The sample lists fewer than 45,000 clones, around 93% seen once, with less than 0.55% in the top ten. Germline lookup yields CDR1 LNHDA and CDR2 SQIVND (reference sequence). The CDR3 is made up of 15 amino acids. The V and J ends lost 7 bases and 6 bases, in that order; junction bases with no gene match: 12. The sequence came from a female donor in good health, enrolled as a control in a pregnancy study. Here the sequenced sample was CD4+ T cells from peripheral blood mononuclear cells, taken in the third trimester of pregnancy. The J gene is TRBJ1-1, the V gene TRBV19, with TRBD1 matching 9 bases. The CDR3 coding sequence is TGTGCCAGTACCATTTGGCGGGACAGGGAGCCTGAAGCTTTCTTT. As protein: CASTIWRDREPEAFF.